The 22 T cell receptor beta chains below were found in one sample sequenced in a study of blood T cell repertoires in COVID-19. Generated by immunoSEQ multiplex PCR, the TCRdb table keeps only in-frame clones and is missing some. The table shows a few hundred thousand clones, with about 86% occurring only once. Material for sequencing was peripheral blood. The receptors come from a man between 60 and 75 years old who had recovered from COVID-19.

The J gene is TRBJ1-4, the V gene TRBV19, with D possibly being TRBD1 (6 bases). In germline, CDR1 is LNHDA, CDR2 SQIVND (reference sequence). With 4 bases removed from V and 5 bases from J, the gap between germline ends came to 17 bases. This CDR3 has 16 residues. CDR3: CASSTPWTENNEKLFF. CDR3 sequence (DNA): TGTGCCAGTAGTACCCCATGGACAGAAAACAATGAAAAACTGTTTTTT.

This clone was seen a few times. This CDR3 is CASSEGRPQHF. CDR3 coding DNA: TGTGCCAGCAGTGAGGGGCGGCCCCAGCATTTT. The rearrangement uses TRBV2 and TRBJ1-5; D is perhaps TRBD1 (5 bases). The CDR3 has 11 amino acids. V was shortened by 3 bases and J by 9 bases, with 6 bases between the two germline ends. CDR1 SNHLY and CDR2 FYNNEI come from the germline V gene.

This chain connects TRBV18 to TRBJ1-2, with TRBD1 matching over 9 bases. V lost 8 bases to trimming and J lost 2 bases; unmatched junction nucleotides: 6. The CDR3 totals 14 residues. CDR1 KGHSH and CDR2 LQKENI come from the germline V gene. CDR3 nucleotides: TGTGCCAGCGCCCCCGGGACAGGGAACTATGGCTACACCTTC. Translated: CASAPGTGNYGYTF.

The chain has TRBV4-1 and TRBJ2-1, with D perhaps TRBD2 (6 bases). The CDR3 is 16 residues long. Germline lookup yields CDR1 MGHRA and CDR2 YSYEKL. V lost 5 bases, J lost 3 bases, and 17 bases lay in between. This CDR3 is CASSAPGGRIYNEQFF. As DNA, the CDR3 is TGCGCCAGCAGCGCCCCCGGGGGACGTATCTACAATGAGCAGTTCTTC.

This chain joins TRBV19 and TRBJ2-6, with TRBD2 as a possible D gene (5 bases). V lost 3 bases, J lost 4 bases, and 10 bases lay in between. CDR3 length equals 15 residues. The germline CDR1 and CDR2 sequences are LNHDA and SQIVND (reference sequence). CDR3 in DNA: TGTGCCAGTAGTATGGGGAGCGGCGGGGCCAACGTCCTGACTTTC. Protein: CASSMGSGGANVLTF.

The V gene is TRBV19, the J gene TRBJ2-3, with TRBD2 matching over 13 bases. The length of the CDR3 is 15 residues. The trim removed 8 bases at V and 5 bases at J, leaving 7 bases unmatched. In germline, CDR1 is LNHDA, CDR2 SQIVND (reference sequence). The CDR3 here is CASGGLAGAGDTQYF. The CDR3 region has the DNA TGTGCCAGTGGTGGACTAGCGGGGGCCGGAGATACGCAGTATTTT.

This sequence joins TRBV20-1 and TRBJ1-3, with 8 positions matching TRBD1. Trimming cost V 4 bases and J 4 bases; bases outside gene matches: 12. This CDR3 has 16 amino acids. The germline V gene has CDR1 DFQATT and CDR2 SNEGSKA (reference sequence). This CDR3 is CSAIDFRGQEGNTIYF. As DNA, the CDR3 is TGCAGTGCTATTGATTTCAGGGGGCAAGAAGGAAACACCATATATTTT.

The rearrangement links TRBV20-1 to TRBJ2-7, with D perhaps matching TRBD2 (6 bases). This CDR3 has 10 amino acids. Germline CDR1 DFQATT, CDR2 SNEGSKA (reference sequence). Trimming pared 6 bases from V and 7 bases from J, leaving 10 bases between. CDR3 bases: TGCAGTGCGTCCGCGGGGGAGCAGTACTTC. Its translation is CSASAGEQYF.

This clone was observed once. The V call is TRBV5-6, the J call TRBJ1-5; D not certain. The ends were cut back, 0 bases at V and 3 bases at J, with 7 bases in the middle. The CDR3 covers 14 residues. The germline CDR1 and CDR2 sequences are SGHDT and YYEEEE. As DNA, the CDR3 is TGTGCCAGCAGCTTGGGCCAGTACAATCAGCCCCAGCATTTT. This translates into CASSLGQYNQPQHF.

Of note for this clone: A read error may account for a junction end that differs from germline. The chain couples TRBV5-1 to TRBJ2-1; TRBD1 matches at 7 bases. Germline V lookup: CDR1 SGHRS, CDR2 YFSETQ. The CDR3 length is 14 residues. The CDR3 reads CASTLTGNYNEQFF. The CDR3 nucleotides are TGCGCCAGCACCTTGACAGGGAACTACAATGAGCAGTTCTTC. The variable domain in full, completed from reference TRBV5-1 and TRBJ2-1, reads KAGVTQTPRYLIKTRGQQVTLSCSPISGHRSVSWYQQTPGQGLQFLFEYFSETQRNKGNFPGRFSGRQFSNSRSEMNVSTLELGDSALYLCASTLTGNYNEQFFGPGTRLTVL.

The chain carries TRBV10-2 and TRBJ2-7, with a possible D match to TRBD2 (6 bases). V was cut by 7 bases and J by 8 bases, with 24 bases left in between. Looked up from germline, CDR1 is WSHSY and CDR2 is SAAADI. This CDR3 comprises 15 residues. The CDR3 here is CASIEGTFLSSKQYF. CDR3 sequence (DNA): TGCGCCAGCATCGAGGGGACTTTTTTATCGTCAAAGCAGTACTTC.

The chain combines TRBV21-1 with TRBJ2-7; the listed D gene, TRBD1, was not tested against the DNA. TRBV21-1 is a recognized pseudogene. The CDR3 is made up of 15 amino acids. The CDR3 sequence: CASLKGAASSYEQYF. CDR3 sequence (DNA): TGTGCCAGCCTTAAAGGGGCAGCTAGCTCCTACGAGCAGTACTTC.

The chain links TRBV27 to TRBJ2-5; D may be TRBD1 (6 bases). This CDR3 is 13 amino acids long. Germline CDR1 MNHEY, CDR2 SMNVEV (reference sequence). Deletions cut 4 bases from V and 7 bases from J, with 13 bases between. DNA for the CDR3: TGTGCCAGCAGTTATGGACAGCTTACGACCCAGTACTTC. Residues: CASSYGQLTTQYF.

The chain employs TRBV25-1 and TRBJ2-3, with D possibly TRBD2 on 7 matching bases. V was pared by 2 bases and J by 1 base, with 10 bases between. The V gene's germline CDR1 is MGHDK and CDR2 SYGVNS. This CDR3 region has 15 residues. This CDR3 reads CASSEGRGRTDTQYF. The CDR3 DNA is TGTGCCAGCAGTGAAGGGCGGGGGCGCACAGATACGCAGTATTTT.

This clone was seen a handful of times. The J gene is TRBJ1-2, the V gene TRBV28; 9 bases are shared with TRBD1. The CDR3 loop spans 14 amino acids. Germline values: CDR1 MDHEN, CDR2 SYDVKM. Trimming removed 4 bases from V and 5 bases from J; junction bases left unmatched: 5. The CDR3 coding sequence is TGTGCCAGCAGTTCGGGACAGGGATCTTATGGCTACACCTTC. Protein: CASSSGQGSYGYTF.

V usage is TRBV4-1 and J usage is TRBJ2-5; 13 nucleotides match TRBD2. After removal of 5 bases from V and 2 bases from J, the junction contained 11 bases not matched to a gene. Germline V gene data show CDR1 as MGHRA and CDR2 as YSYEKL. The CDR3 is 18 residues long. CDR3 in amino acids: CASSFRLAGGIIQETQYF. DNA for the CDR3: TGCGCCAGCAGCTTCCGACTAGCGGGGGGCATAATACAAGAGACCCAGTACTTC.

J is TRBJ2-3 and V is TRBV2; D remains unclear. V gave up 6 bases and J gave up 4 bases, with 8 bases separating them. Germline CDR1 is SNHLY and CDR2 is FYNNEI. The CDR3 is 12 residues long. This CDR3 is CASRLKPDTQYF. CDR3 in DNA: TGTGCCAGCAGACTTAAACCAGATACGCAGTATTTT.

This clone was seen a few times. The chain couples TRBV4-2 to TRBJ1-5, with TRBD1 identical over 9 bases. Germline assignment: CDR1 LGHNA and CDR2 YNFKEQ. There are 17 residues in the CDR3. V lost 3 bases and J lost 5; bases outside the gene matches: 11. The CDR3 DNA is TGTGCCAGCAGCCAGTCCGGGACAGGGTATGGGGATCAGCCCCAGCATTTT. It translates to CASSQSGTGYGDQPQHF.

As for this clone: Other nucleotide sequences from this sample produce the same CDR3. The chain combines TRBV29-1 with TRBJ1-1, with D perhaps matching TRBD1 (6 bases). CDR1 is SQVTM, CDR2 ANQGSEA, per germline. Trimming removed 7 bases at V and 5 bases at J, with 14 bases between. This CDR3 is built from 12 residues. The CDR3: CSGTGLGTEAFF. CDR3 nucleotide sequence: TGCAGCGGTACAGGGTTGGGGACTGAAGCTTTCTTT.

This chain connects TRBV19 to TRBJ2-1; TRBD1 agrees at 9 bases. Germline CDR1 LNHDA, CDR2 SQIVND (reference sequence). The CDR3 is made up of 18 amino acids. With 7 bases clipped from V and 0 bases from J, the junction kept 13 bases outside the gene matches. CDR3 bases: TGTGCCAGTACACCGGGACAGGGCATTCGAAGCTCCTACAATGAGCAGTTCTTC. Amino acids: CASTPGQGIRSSYNEQFF.

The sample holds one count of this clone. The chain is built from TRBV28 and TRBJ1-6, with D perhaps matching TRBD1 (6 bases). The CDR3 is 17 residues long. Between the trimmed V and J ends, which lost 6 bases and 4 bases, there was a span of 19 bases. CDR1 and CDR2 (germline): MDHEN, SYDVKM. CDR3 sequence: CASSPGGGGLYNSPLHF. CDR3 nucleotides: TGTGCCAGCAGCCCTGGGGGGGGCGGCCTATATAATTCACCCCTCCACTTT.

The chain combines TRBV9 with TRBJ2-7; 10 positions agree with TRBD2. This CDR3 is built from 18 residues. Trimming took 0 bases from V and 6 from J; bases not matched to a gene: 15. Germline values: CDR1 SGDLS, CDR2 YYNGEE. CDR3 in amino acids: CASSVGLAGAWGGGEQYF. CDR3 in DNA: TGTGCCAGCAGCGTAGGGCTAGCGGGAGCCTGGGGTGGCGGCGAGCAGTACTTC.